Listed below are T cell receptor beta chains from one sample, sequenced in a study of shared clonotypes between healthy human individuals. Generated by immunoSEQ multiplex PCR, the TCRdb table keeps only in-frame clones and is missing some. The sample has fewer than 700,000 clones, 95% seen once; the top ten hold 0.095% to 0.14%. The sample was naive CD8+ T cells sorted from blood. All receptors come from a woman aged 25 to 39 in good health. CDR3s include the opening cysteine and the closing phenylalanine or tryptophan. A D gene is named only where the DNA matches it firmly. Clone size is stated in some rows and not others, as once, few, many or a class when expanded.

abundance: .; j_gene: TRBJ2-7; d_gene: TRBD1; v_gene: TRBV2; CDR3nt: TGTGCCAGCAGTGAGTTGGGACAGGGGGACGAGCAGTACTTC; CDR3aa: CASSELGQGDEQYF
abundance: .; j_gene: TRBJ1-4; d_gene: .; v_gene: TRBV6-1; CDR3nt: TGTGCCAGCAGGGATCCCGGGAGGAAAAAACTGTTTTTT; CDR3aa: CASRDPGRKKLFF
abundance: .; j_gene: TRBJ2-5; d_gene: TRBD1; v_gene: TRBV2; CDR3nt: TGTGCCAGCAGGAGAGGGACAGAGTACCAAGAGACCCAGTACTTC; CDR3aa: CASRRGTEYQETQYF
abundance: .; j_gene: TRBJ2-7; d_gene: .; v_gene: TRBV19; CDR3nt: TGTGCCAGTAGTGTCCCCGGCGCATACTACGAGCAGTACTTC; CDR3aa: CASSVPGAYYEQYF
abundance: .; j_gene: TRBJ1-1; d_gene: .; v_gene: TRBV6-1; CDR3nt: TGTGCCAGCAGTTCCGCCAGGACATCGAACACTGAAACTTTCTTT; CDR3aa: CASSSARTSNTETFF
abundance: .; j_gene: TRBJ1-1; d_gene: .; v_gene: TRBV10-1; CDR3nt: TGCGCCAGCAGCTATACATTGAACACTGAAGCTTTCTTT; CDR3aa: CASSYTLNTEAFF
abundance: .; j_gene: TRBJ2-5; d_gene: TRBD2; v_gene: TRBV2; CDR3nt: TGTGCCAGCAGAATAGGGACTAGCGGTCGAGAGACCCAGTACTTC; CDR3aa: CASRIGTSGRETQYF
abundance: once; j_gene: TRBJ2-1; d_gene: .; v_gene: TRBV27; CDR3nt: TGTGCCAGCAGTTTTACTTTAAGCTCCTACAATGAGCAGTTCTTC; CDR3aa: CASSFTLSSYNEQFF
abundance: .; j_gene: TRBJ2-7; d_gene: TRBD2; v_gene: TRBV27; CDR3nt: TGTGCCAGCAGCCTGACGGCAGCGATGGAGGGGACTATCCACTACGAGCAGTACTTC; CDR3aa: CASSLTAAMEGTIHYEQYF
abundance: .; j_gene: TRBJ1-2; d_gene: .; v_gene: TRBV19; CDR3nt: TGTGCCAGTAGTATCGGGGGGAATGGCTACACCTTC; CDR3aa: CASSIGGNGYTF
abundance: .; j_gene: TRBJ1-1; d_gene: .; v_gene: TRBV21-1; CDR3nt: TGTGCCAGCAGCACCCACCGGACAGGGAGGTACTACACTGAAGCTTTCTTT; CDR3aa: CASSTHRTGRYYTEAFF
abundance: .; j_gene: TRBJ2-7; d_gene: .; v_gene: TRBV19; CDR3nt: TGTGCCAGTAGTATGGATCTAGAACAAAACGAGCAGTACTTC; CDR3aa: CASSMDLEQNEQYF
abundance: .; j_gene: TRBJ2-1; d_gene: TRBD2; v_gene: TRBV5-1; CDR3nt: TGCGCCAGCAGCTTGGCGGGACTAGCGGGACAATACAATGAGCAGTTCTTC; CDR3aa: CASSLAGLAGQYNEQFF
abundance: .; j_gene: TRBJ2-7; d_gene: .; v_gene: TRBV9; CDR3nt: TGTGCCAGCAGCCCACAGAGATCTTGGGCTTACGAGCAGTACTTC; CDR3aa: CASSPQRSWAYEQYF
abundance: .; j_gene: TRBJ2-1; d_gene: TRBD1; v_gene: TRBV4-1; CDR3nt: TGCGCCAGCAGCCACCAGGGGGCTGTAAATGAGCAGTTCTTC; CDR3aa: CASSHQGAVNEQFF
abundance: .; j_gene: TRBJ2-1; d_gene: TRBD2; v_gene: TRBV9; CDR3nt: TGTGCCGGGTCGGAAATAGCGGGCGAGCAGTTCTTC; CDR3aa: CAGSEIAGEQFF
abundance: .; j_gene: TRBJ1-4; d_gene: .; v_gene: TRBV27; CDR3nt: TGTGCCAGCAGCCCTGTAGGGGAAAAACTGTTTTTT; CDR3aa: CASSPVGEKLFF
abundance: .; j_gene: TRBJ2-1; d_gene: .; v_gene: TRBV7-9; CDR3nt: TGTGCCAGCGAAAAGGGCCCTAATTTTGAGCAGTTCTTC; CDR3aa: CASEKGPNFEQFF
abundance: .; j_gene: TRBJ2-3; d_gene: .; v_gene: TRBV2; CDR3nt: TGTGCCAGCAGTGAAGCGTGGGATAGCACAGATACGCAGTATTTT; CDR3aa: CASSEAWDSTDTQYF
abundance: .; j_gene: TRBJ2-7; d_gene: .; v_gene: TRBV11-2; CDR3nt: TGTGCCAGCAGCGAGGATCTGCGTCGTGGGGCCTACGAGCAGTACTTC; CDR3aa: CASSEDLRRGAYEQYF
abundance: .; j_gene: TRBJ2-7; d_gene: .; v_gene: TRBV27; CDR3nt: TGTGCCAGCAGTGTCGGAGGGGGCACTTACGAGCAGTACTTC; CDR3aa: CASSVGGGTYEQYF
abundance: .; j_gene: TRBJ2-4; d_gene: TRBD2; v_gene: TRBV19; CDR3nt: TGTGCCAGTAGTCCCCTGGGGGGGGAGGATCAGTACTTC; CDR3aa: CASSPLGGEDQYF
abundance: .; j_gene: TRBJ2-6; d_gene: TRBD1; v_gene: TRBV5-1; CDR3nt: TGCGCCAGCAGCTTGGGGGACAGGGGAATCTCTGGGGCCAACGTCCTGACTTTC; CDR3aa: CASSLGDRGISGANVLTF
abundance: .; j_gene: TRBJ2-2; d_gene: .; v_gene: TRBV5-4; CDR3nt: TGTGCCAGCAGCTTTAACACCGGGGAGCTGTTTTTT; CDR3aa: CASSFNTGELFF
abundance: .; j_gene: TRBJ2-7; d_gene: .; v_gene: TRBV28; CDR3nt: .; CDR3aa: CASTSAAGVQYEQYF
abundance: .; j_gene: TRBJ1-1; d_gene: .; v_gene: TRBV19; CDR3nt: TGTGCCAGTAGCCTTCTGTTTGGGGTGAACACTGAAGCTTTCTTT; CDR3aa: CASSLLFGVNTEAFF
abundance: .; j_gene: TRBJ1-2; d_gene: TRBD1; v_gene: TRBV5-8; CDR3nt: TGTGCCAGCAGGGGACAGGGAGAGAGCGGCTACACCTTC; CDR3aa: CASRGQGESGYTF
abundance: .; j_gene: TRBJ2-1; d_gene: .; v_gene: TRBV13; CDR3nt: TGTGCCAGCAGCCCCCTTTGGTCAGGGAGCTCCTACAATGAGCAGTTCTTC; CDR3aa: CASSPLWSGSSYNEQFF
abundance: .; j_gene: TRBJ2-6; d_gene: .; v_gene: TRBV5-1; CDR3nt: TGCGCCACCCAAAGGTGGGAATCTGGGGCCAACGTCCTGACTTTC; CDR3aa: CATQRWESGANVLTF
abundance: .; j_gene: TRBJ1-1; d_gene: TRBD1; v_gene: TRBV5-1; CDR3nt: TGCGCCAGCAGCTTGGCCTCGGGACAGGAAGCTTTCTTT; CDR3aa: CASSLASGQEAFF
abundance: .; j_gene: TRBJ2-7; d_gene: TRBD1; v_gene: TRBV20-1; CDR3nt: TGCAGTGCCAAGACAGGGTACGAGCAGTACTTC; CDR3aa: CSAKTGYEQYF
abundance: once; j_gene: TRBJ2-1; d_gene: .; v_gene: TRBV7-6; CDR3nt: TGTGCCAGCACGAGGGAGAACGGCGATGAGCAGTTCTTC; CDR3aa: CASTRENGDEQFF
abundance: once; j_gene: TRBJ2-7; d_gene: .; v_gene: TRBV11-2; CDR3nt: TGTGCCAGCAGCTCGGACAGCTACGAGCAGTACTTC; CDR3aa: CASSSDSYEQYF
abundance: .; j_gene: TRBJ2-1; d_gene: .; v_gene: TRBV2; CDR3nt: TGTGCCAGCAGTGAACTCACAGGCTACAATGAGCAGTTCTTC; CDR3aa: CASSELTGYNEQFF
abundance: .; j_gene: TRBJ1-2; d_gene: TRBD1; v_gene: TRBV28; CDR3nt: TGTGCCAGCAGTCCCCGCCGGGACAGTAACTATGGCTACACCTTC; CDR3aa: CASSPRRDSNYGYTF
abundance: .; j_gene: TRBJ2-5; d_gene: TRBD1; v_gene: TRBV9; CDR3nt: TGTGCCAGCAGCCAGGACAGGGAAGAGACCCAGTACTTC; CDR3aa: CASSQDREETQYF
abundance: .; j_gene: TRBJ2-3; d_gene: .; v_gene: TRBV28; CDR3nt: TGTGCCAGCAGTTTAAGGTCTCTGGGAGAGGCTACCCTTAAAGTGACAGATACGCAGTATTTT; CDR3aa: CASSLRSLGEATLKVTDTQYF
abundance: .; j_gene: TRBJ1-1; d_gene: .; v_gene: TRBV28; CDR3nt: TGTGCCAGCAGTTTGGGCCCCGAAGAGGGGGACACTGAAGCTTTCTTT; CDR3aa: CASSLGPEEGDTEAFF
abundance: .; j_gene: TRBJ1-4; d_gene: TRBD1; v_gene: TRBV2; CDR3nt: TGTGCCAGCAGTGAAGCGGGACCGGGACAGGGAGACACAAAACTGTTTTTT; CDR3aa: CASSEAGPGQGDTKLFF
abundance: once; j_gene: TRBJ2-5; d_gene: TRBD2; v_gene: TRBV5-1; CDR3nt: TGCGCCAGCAGCAACGGGACTAGCGGATGGGAGACCCAGTACTTC; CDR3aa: CASSNGTSGWETQYF
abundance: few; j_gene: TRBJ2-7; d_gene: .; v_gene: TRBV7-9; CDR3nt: TGTGCCAGCAGCCTCGACTACGAGCAGTACTTC; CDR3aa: CASSLDYEQYF
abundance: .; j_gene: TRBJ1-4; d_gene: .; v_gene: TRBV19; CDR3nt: TGTGCCAGTAGTTCGCACAGGGAGGAGGATGAAAAACTGTTTTTT; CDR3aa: CASSSHREEDEKLFF
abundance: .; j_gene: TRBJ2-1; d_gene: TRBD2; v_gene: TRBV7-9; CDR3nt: TGTGCCAGCAGTTTGCTAGCGGGAGGGCCTCTCTTCTACAATGAGCAGTTCTTC; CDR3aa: CASSLLAGGPLFYNEQFF
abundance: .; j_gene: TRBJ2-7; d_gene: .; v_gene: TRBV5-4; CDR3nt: TGTGCCAGCAGCGCCGGAGGCAAACTTTACGAGCAGTACTTC; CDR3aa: CASSAGGKLYEQYF
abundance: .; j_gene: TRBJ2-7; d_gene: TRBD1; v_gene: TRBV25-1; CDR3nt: TGTGCCAGCAGTGCGGACAGGGCTTACGAGCAGTACTTC; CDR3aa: CASSADRAYEQYF